A single TCR beta chain is shown here with its context. Its antigen remains unknown. J lost 4 bases, V lost 10 bases, and 13 bases had no gene match. The CDR3 has 14 amino acids. Per the germline V gene, CDR1 is MDHEN and CDR2 is SYDVKM. The data were obtained in a study of graft-versus-host responses after intestinal transplantation. At the level of the study: Transplants given to recipients were multivisceral, liver-intestinal, or isolated intestinal. Anti-thymocyte globulin induction, then tacrolimus and steroids for two to four years, went to all recipients. Whole-study results and caveats: Levels of circulating GvH clones at their peak were associated with early post-transplant HvG declines. GvH clonotypes were identified within recipient marrow, with a subset emerging first in ileum or blood.

The repertoire was sequenced with immunoSEQ multiplex PCR; TCRdb's copy has only in-frame clones and lacks some. The top ten clones hold 0.28% of a sample with 80,000 to 95,000 clones, about 85% of them seen once. Sequencing used unstimulated CD4+ T cells sorted from spleen or lymph node cells, obtained before transplant. This sequence joins TRBV28 and TRBJ2-7; 7 nucleotides align to TRBD1. The sequence derives from a human donor who was the organ donor for an intestinal transplant. CDR3 amino acids: CATQTAKQGYEQYF. CDR3 DNA sequence: TGTGCCACCCAAACGGCAAAACAGGGGTACGAGCAGTACTTC.